This T cell receptor (beta chain) was sequenced for a study of identical twins. Findings and limits, study-wide: The models gave estimates that fell short of the out-of-frame TCR alpha sharing seen in monozygotic twins. Insertion counts were lower in abundant cord blood beta clonotypes, a trend that memory repertoires did not show.

Details on this clonotype: Its specificity is not known.

Trimming cost V 5 bases and J 11 bases; bases outside gene matches: 14. Per germline, CDR1 SEHNR and CDR2 FQNEAQ (reference sequence). The CDR3 contains 15 residues. Template switching created a universal primer site, and the cDNA included unique molecular identifiers. TCRdb used MiXCR to reprocess the 5' RACE reads, holding one entry per CDR3 protein. This sample yields 1.5 million or so distinct CDR3 sequences, of which about 32% are seen a single time; about 0.3% belongs to the top ten. This TCR came from a newborn girl in good health. This chain joins TRBV7-9 and TRBJ1-1; 10 bases match TRBD1. Sequences were obtained from cord blood. Here the CDR3 reads CASSPPRQGASRAFF. The DNA of the CDR3 is TGTGCCAGCAGCCCGCCCCGACAGGGGGCGAGTAGGGCTTTCTTT.